One sample yielded the 14 T cell receptor beta chains listed below, sequenced in a study of CD8 T cells in Susac syndrome. Random hexamers were used to reverse transcribe roughly 0.5 to 1 ug of RNA. Each CDR3 protein is one row after TCRdb ran MiXCR on the immunoSEQ multiplex PCR reads. The sample includes about 300,000 distinct CDR3 sequences, approximately 85% of them seen just once. Sequencing was done on a sample of CD8+ T cells from PBMCs. Receptor source: a human donor with multiple sclerosis.

This clonotype was recorded only once. The chain recombines TRBV7-9 with TRBJ2-7; D tentatively fits TRBD1 or TRBD2 (5 bases each). V was trimmed by 3 bases and J by 2 bases, leaving 14 bases between them. The CDR3 runs to 15 residues. The V gene's germline CDR1 is SEHNR and CDR2 FQNEAQ (reference sequence). In DNA form, the CDR3 reads TGTGCCAGCAGCTTCCCCGGCAGGGAGACCTACGAGCAGTACTTC. It is translated as CASSFPGRETYEQYF.

This chain uses TRBV6-2 or TRBV6-3 with TRBJ2-2; a possible D gene is TRBD1 (5 bases). Germline CDR1 is MNHEY and CDR2 is SVGEGT. The CDR3 totals 15 residues. Trimming took 4 bases from V and 2 from J, leaving 11 bases between them. DNA of the CDR3: TGTGCCAGCAGTTCACTGGACATTAACACCGGGGAGCTGTTTTTT. Translating gives CASSSLDINTGELFF.

The rearrangement links TRBV4-3 to TRBJ1-4, with D maybe TRBD1 (6 bases). The germline V gene has CDR1 LGHNA and CDR2 YSLEER. V was shortened by 1 base and J by 5 bases, with 14 bases between the two germline ends. The CDR3 runs 16 residues. The CDR3 reads CASSQGLTRGNEKLFF. CDR3 sequence (DNA): TGCGCCAGCAGCCAAGGGTTAACCAGGGGAAATGAAAAACTGTTTTTT.

The J gene is TRBJ2-5, the V gene TRBV19; TRBD2 aligns across 8 bases. Germline trimming cut 4 bases from V and 5 bases from J; bases unmatched to any gene: 12. Germline V gene data show CDR1 as LNHDA and CDR2 as SQIVND (reference sequence). This CDR3 is 16 amino acids long. CDR3 region: CASSSRAGAASETQYF. CDR3 in DNA: TGTGCCAGTAGTAGCCGAGCGGGAGCGGCCTCGGAGACCCAGTACTTC.

This chain links TRBV7-9 with TRBJ2-1; 11 nucleotides agree with TRBD2. There are 15 residues in the CDR3. The junction had 3 bases not matched to a gene; V was cut back by 0 bases and J by 8 bases. Per the germline V gene, CDR1 is SEHNR and CDR2 is FQNEAQ (reference sequence). The CDR3 DNA is TGTGCCAGCAGCTTAGCACTAGCGGGAGATCATGAGCAGTTCTTC. Translated, it gives CASSLALAGDHEQFF.

This rearrangement joins TRBV7-8 to TRBJ2-7; D not resolved. The length of the CDR3 is 15 residues. Germline-derived CDR1 and CDR2 are SGHVS and FQNEAQ. The ends were cut back, 7 bases at V and 1 base at J, with 17 bases in the middle. The CDR3 DNA follows: TGTGCCAGCACCTCGGGTGGGGTCGCTTCCTACGAGCAGTACTTC. Residues: CASTSGGVASYEQYF.

The chain employs TRBV4-3 and TRBJ2-1, with 10 bases identical to TRBD2. From germline, CDR1 is LGHNA and CDR2 YSLEER. Trimming at V came to 0 bases and at J to 5 bases, leaving 7 bases not matched to a gene. This CDR3 spans 17 amino acids. The CDR3: CASSQDQGAGGHNEQFF. CDR3 sequence (DNA): TGCGCCAGCAGCCAAGATCAGGGAGCGGGAGGGCACAATGAGCAGTTCTTC.

The chain recombines TRBV30 with TRBJ2-3; D is unresolved. CDR1 and CDR2 (germline): GTSNPN, SVGIG (reference sequence). The V gene lost 1 base and the J gene lost 2 bases, with 1 base spanning the gap. The CDR3 has 11 amino acids. CDR3 sequence (DNA): TGTGCCTGGAGTGACACAGATACGCAGTATTTT. It codes for CAWSDTDTQYF.

The chain joins TRBV4-3 to TRBJ2-1, with D possibly matching TRBD2 (6 bases). The CDR3 is 17 amino acids. The ends were cut back, 1 base at V and 5 bases at J, with 18 bases in the middle. CDR1 is LGHNA, CDR2 YSLEER, per germline. The CDR3 reads CASSQGAAGGGNNEQFF. The DNA of the CDR3 is TGCGCCAGCAGCCAAGGGGCAGCGGGCGGTGGGAACAATGAGCAGTTCTTC.

The V call is TRBV9, the J call TRBJ2-7; a weak D match, TRBD1 (6 bases). V gave up 0 bases and J gave up 4 bases, with 11 bases separating them. The CDR3 is 14 residues long. Germline loops: CDR1 SGDLS, CDR2 YYNGEE. The CDR3 loop reads CASSVAGVGYEQYF. The CDR3 nucleotides read TGTGCCAGCAGCGTAGCAGGGGTGGGGTACGAGCAGTACTTC.

This chain uses TRBV19 with TRBJ2-1; tentative D call: TRBD2 (5 bases). There are 14 residues in the CDR3. V was trimmed by 2 bases and J by 2 bases, leaving 7 bases between them. The germline gives CDR1 LNHDA, CDR2 SQIVND (reference sequence). DNA of the CDR3: TGTGCCAGTAGTATACGGGGAACCTACAATGAGCAGTTCTTC. Translating it yields CASSIRGTYNEQFF.

This clonotype was found once. Mismatch with germline at one junction end may stem from a read error. The chain joins TRBV28 to TRBJ2-7; either TRBD1 or TRBD2 may fit D (5 bases each). This CDR3 comprises 18 residues. Germline V gene sequence: CDR1 MDHEN, CDR2 SYDVKM. CDR3 DNA: TGTGCCAGCAGGCCTGGCAGGGTACGGACTCGAATTACCTACGAGCAGCACTTC. Protein sequence: CASRPGRVRTRITYEQHF.

This CDR3 reads CASSVVVGTSGRAEQFF. The CDR3 DNA is TGTGCCAGCAGCGTAGTGGTAGGGACTAGCGGGAGGGCCGAGCAGTTCTTC. The chain couples TRBV9 to TRBJ2-1, with 16 bases lining up with TRBD2. CDR1 and CDR2 (germline): SGDLS, YYNGEE. This CDR3 spans 17 amino acids. Losses at the gene ends were 0 bases for V and 10 bases for J; bases not matched to a gene: 7.

The chain is built from TRBV11-2 and TRBJ2-3; weak D call: TRBD1 (5 bases). The CDR3 is 12 residues long. Germline CDR1 SGHAT, CDR2 FQNNGV. Trimming took 3 bases from V and 9 from J, leaving 10 bases between them. The chain's CDR3 is CASSFRVGTQYF. The DNA of the CDR3 is TGTGCCAGCAGCTTCAGGGTAGGGACGCAGTATTTT.